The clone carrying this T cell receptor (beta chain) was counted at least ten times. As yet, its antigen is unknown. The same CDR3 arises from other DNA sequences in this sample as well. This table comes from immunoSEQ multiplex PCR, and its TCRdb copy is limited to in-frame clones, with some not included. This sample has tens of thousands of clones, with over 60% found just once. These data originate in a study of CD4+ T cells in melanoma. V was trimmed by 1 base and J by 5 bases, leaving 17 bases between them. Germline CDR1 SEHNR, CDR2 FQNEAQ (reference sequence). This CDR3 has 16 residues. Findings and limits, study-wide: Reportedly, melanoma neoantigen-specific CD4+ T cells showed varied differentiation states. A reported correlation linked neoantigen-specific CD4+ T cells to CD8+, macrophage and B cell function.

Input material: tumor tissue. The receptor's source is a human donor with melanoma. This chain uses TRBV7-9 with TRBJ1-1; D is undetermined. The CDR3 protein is CASSLGFGRAGTEAFF. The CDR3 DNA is TGTGCCAGCAGCTTAGGATTCGGACGGGCCGGGACTGAAGCTTTCTTT.